These T cell receptor beta chains were read from a single sample in a study of spatial heterogeneity in lung cancer. TCRdb itself ran the 5' RACE reads through MiXCR, one entry per CDR3 protein. Here the sample spans roughly 72,000 distinct CDR3 sequences, roughly 9% being singletons. The specimen was PBMCs, collected at follow-up. These receptors came from a female donor with early-stage non-small cell lung cancer. The CDR3 runs from the conserved cysteine through the conserved F or W. The D gene is left open where the match is weak. Clone sizes are given selectively: once, few, many, or a class where the clone is expanded.

TRBJ2-1 | TRBV6-5 | many | - | CASSYSIGGDRFF | TGTGCCAGCAGTTACTCGATCGGGGGAGACAGGTTCTTC
TRBJ2-2 | TRBV7-3 | many | TRBD1 | CASSPGQGETGELFF | TGTGCCAGCAGCCCAGGACAGGGGGAAACCGGGGAGCTGTTTTTT
TRBJ2-5 | TRBV6-6 | - | TRBD1 | CASSRGSETQYF | TGTGCCAGTAGCAGGGGGAGCGAGACCCAGTACTTC
TRBJ2-7 | TRBV6-1 | many | - | CASSENMGEAYEQYF | TGTGCCAGCAGTGAAAACATGGGGGAAGCCTACGAGCAGTACTTC
TRBJ1-1 | TRBV28 | many | - | CASSFGDTEAFF | TGTGCCAGCAGTTTCGGGGACACTGAAGCTTTCTTT
TRBJ2-5 | TRBV20-1 | many | - | CSARGDRETQYF | TGCAGTGCTAGGGGGGATCGAGAGACCCAGTACTTC
TRBJ2-5 | TRBV9 | many | TRBD1 | CASNRVGGAETQYF | TGTGCCAGCAATCGAGTAGGGGGCGCAGAGACCCAGTACTTC
TRBJ2-7 | TRBV28 | many | - | CASSVEGEQYF | TGTGCCAGCAGTGTAGAGGGCGAGCAGTACTTC
TRBJ1-3 | TRBV29-1 | many | - | CSVSGPTGNTIYF | TGCAGCGTTTCAGGTCCTACTGGAAACACCATATATTTT
TRBJ2-1 | TRBV6-1 | many | TRBD2 | CASKAGGNNEQFF | TGTGCCAGCAAAGCGGGAGGAAACAATGAGCAGTTCTTC
TRBJ1-1 | TRBV6-1 | few | TRBD1 | CASSESQGVRTEAFF | TGTGCCAGCAGTGAATCTCAGGGGGTTAGGACTGAAGCTTTCTTT